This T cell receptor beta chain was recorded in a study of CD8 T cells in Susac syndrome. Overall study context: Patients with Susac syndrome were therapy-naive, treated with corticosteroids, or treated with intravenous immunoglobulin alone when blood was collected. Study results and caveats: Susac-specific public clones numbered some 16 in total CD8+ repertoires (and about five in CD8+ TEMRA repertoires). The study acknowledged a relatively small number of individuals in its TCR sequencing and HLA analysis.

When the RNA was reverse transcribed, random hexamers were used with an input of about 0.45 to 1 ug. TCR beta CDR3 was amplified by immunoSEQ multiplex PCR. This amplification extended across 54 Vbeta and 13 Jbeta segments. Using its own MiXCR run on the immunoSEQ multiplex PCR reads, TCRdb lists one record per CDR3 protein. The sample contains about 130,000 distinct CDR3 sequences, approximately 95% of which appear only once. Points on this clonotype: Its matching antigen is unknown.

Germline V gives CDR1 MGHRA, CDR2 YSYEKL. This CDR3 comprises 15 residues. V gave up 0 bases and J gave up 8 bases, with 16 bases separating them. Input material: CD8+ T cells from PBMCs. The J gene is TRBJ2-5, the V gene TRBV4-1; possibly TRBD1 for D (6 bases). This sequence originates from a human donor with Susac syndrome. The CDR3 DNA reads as TGCGCCAGCAGCCAAGATCCGGGACACACCTTTACCCAGTACTTC. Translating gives CASSQDPGHTFTQYF.